This T cell receptor beta chain was found in a study of blood T cell repertoires in COVID-19 (TCRdb year 2020). Study-wide context: The collaborator samples originated in the United States, Italy and Spain and spanned the acute and convalescent phases of COVID-19. The material from the prospective study consisted of cDNA or gDNA derived from T cells, B-cell-depleted T cells, or PBMCs. Subjects who had been exposed to COVID-19, were actively infected with it, or had recovered from it provided the deeply sampled blood TCRbeta repertoires that made up the dataset. The repertoires were released in a freely available public database meant as a resource for research on the immune response to SARS-CoV-2. The samples were drawn from two sources: the first 160 participants of the ongoing ImmuneRACE study, and fewer than 1,500 subjects contributed by 6 global collaborators. A de-identified subject ID, COVID-19 status, age in years and sex were almost always included in the sample metadata. Where available, HLA class I and class II types were taken from metadata supplied by the sample provider and were not determined by assay-based typing. Points the paper makes about the study in general: How much clinical and demographic metadata was included differed by source and by participant, and the metadata was provided uncurated.

On this clone: Its antigen remains undetermined. Base qualities are not recorded, but no much larger clone differs from it by a single base.

TCRbeta CDR3 regions were amplified from genomic DNA using the immunoSEQ Assay, a bias-controlled multiplex PCR. Per the authors' processing: Nucleated cell counts per sample were estimated from amplification of reference gene primers within the assay. Sequence reads were collapsed and filtered to measure the absolute abundance of every unique TCRbeta CDR3 rearrangement. Productive Simpson clonality was computed per sample as the square root of Simpson's diversity index over productive rearrangements. The table comes from immuneACCESS by way of TCRdb, which keeps in-frame sequences with V and J called. Part of the clones is missing from these tables; in studies checked, under half for an unresolved V gene and the rest for unknown reasons. V and J calls and clone size are those listed in that table; D and trimming were worked out from the DNA. Counted in this sample were about 240,000 clones; around 85% of them appeared once. The ten largest clones take up 9.6% of the sample.

Whole blood was collected in K2EDTA tubes by collaborating institutions according to the institutions' own protocols. Collaborator samples were shipped for TCRbeta analysis as frozen whole blood, isolated PBMCs, or DNA extracted from either sample type. This TCR derives from a woman older than 75 with acute or convalescent COVID-19. Sequences were obtained from peripheral blood.

The DNA reads TGTGCCAGCAGCTTAGACAGGGTCTATGGCTACACCTTC. Translated, it reads CASSLDRVYGYTF. The rearrangement combines TRBV7-8 with TRBJ1-2; possibly the D gene is TRBD1, per 6 matching bases. Taken from cysteine to phenylalanine, the CDR3 has 13 residues. The kept DNA is CDR3 alone, 39 bases in frame from the first base. Relative to germline, V is 1 base shorter and J is 4 bases shorter, with 7 bases between their ends. The CDR1 and CDR2 encoded by the germline V gene are SGHVS and FQNEAQ.